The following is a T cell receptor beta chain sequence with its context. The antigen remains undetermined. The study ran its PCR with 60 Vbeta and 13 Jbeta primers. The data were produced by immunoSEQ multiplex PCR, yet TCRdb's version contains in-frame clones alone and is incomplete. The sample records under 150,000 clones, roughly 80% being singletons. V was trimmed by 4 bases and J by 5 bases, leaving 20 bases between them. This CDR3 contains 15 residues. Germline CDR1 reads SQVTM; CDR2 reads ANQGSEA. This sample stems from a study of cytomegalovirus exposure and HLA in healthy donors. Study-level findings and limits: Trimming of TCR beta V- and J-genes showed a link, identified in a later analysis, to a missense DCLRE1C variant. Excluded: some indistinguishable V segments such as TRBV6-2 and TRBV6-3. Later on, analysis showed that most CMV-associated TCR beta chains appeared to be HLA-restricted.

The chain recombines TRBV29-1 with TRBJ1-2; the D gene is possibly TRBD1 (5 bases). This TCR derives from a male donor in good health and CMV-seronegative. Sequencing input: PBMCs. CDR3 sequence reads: CSVAFGQDKCYGYTF. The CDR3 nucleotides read TGCAGCGTTGCCTTCGGGCAGGACAAGTGTTATGGCTACACCTTC. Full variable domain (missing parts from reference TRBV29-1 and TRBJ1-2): SAVISQKPSRDICQRGTSLTIQCQVDSQVTMMFWYRQQPGQSLTLIATANQGSEATYESGFVIDKFPISRPNLTFSTLTVSNMSPEDSSIYLCSVAFGQDKCYGYTFGSGTRLTVV.